This T cell receptor beta chain came from a study of cytomegalovirus exposure and HLA in healthy donors. CDR1 is MNHEY and CDR2 is SVGAGI in the germline V gene. The J segment lost 6 bases and the V segment lost 10 bases, leaving 10 bases of the junction unmatched. CDR3 length: 15 residues. Primers for the PCR totalled 60 Vbeta and 13 Jbeta. The method was immunoSEQ multiplex PCR; TCRdb's version includes in-frame clones alone and lacks a portion of them. The table shows some 150,000 clones, with around 80% occurring only once. The study, taken as a whole, reports: Earlier analysis looked at TCR beta V segments, and most were productive about 87% or about 30% of the time. There were three CMV-associated chains whose specificity for CMV antigens was confirmed in vitro.

A remark on this clone: The antigen is not known.

Sequencing used PBMCs. The V and J genes are TRBV6-5 and TRBJ2-1, with 12 bases lining up with TRBD2. This receptor was taken from a man under 40 in good health and CMV-seronegative. The CDR3 nucleotides read TGTGCCACCGCTGGTGGACTAGCGGGGCCCAATGAGCAGTTCTTC. Its protein product is CATAGGLAGPNEQFF.